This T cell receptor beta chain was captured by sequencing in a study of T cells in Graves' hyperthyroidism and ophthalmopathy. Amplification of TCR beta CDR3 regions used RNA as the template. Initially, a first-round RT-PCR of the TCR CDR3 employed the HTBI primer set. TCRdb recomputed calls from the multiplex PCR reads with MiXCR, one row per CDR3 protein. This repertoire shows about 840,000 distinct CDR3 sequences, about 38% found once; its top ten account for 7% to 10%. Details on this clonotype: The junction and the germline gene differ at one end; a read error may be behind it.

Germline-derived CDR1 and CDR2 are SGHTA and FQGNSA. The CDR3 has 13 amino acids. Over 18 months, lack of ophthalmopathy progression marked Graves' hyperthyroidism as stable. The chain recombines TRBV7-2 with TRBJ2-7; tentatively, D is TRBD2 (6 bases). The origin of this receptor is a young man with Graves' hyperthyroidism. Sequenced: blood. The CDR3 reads CASSRGLDYEQYF. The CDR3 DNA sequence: TGCGCCAGCAGCCGGGGACTGGACTACGAGCAGTACTTC.